This TCR gamma chain was identified in a study of γδ T cells in repeated Plasmodium falciparum infection. General study findings and limits: Donors in Mali lived in a small rural village, largely one ethnic group.

Within the sample, this clone is medium-sized. Its target is not known. Each sorted gammadelta sample had TRG and TRD chains sequenced. TCRdb re-called clones from the multiplex PCR reads via CATT. The sample includes roughly 13,000 gamma-chain clones, 1.6% of them seen just once. The sequence derives from a pool of human donors (malaria-infected and uninfected, not separated). The sample comprised gamma-delta T cells from blood.

DNA of the CDR3: TGTGCCTTGTGGGAGGCGATTAAGAAACTCTTT. Translated, it gives CALWEAIKKLF. The V and J genes are TRGV9 and TRGJ1 or TRGJ2. Trimming cost V 2 bases and J 9 bases; bases outside gene matches: 4. This CDR3 is built from 11 residues. Germline values: CDR1 GITISATS, CDR2 ISYDGTV (reference sequence).